The 27 T cell receptor beta chains below all came from one sample that was sequenced in a study of T cell responses to AZD1222 COVID-19 vaccine. The assay was immunoSEQ multiplex PCR, and TCRdb's table has in-frame clones only and misses some. The sample contains approximately 94,000 clones, around 89% of which appear only once. The sequenced sample was peripheral blood, obtained on day 0 of AZD1222 vaccination. The receptors shown here come from an adult in good health.

V is TRBV12-5 and J is TRBJ2-1, with 7 bases matching TRBD2. CDR1 LGHNT and CDR2 FRNRAP come from the germline V gene. J was trimmed by 5 bases and V by 6 bases; bases with no gene match: 13. The CDR3 totals 16 residues. CDR3 DNA: TGTGCTAGTGGGAGCCCAGCGGGATCTTCCGACAATGAGCAGTTCTTC. Translation: CASGSPAGSSDNEQFF.

The chain joins TRBV7-3 to TRBJ1-1; 9 bases map to TRBD1. Per the germline V gene, CDR1 is SGHTA and CDR2 is FQGTGA. The V and J ends lost 2 bases and 1 base, in that order; junction bases with no gene match: 2. CDR3 length: 15 residues. This CDR3 reads CASSLRGQGNTEAFF. The CDR3, as DNA: TGTGCCAGCAGCTTACGGGGACAGGGGAACACTGAAGCTTTCTTT. The full variable domain, rest sourced from reference TRBV7-3 and TRBJ1-1, is GAGVSQTPSNKVTEKGKYVELRCDPISGHTALYWYRQSLGQGPEFLIYFQGTGAADDSGLPNDRFFAVRPEGSVSTLKIQRTERGDSAVYLCASSLRGQGNTEAFFGQGTRLTVV.

J is TRBJ2-1 and V is TRBV5-8; TRBD2 might be the D (5 bases). Trimming removed 7 bases from V and 4 bases from J, with 9 bases in between. From germline, CDR1 is SGHTS and CDR2 YDEGEE. This CDR3 has 12 amino acids. The DNA for the CDR3 is TGTGCCAGCGGGAGCGAGTACAATGAGCAGTTCTTC. This gives the protein CASGSEYNEQFF.

The chain is built from TRBV19 and TRBJ1-2; D is unresolved. V gave up 8 bases and J gave up 0 bases, with 13 bases separating them. This CDR3 is 14 amino acids long. CDR1 LNHDA and CDR2 SQIVND come from the germline V gene (reference sequence). In DNA, the CDR3 is TGTGCCAGTCTGGGGTACAGTACTAACTATGGCTACACCTTC. Translated, it gives CASLGYSTNYGYTF. Based on the CDR3 plus reference TRBV19 and TRBJ1-2, the full variable domain is DGGITQSPKYLFRKEGQNVTLSCEQNLNHDAMYWYRQDPGQGLRLIYYSQIVNDFQKGDIAEGYSVSREKKESFPLTVTSAQKNPTAFYLCASLGYSTNYGYTFGSGTRLTVV.

The chain joins TRBV2 to TRBJ1-2, with D unclear. The CDR3 has 12 residues. Germline assignment: CDR1 SNHLY and CDR2 FYNNEI. Trimming removed 7 bases from V and 7 bases from J, with 13 bases in between. CDR3 in amino acids: CASMRSLGGYTF. CDR3 nucleotides: TGTGCCAGCATGAGGTCTCTCGGTGGCTACACCTTC.

V usage is TRBV19 and J usage is TRBJ2-3; D is unresolved. Deletions cut 5 bases from V and 4 bases from J, with 22 bases between. This CDR3 region has 17 residues. From germline, CDR1 is LNHDA and CDR2 SQIVND (reference sequence). The CDR3 bases are TGTGCCAGTAGTCTGAGAGATGTCGGGTCCATCGCAGATACGCAGTATTTT. Translating gives CASSLRDVGSIADTQYF.

The V gene is TRBV7-2, the J gene TRBJ2-7; TRBD2 matches 8 bases. This CDR3 spans 12 amino acids. Germline V gene data show CDR1 as SGHTA and CDR2 as FQGNSA. V was clipped by 7 bases and J by 3 bases; unmatched bases: 2. The CDR3: CASKRESYEQYF. The CDR3 bases are TGTGCCAGCAAGCGGGAGAGCTACGAGCAGTACTTC.

The chain employs TRBV10-3 and TRBJ2-7; D gene ambiguous. The CDR3 totals 13 residues. Trimming removed 3 bases at V and 1 base at J, with 7 bases between. Germline V gene lookup returns CDR1 ENHRY and CDR2 SYGVKD. CDR3 sequence: CAISDLRSYEQYF. The CDR3 bases are TGTGCCATCAGTGATCTTCGTTCCTACGAGCAGTACTTC.

The chain is built from TRBV5-1 and TRBJ2-7; D may be TRBD1 (5 bases). CDR1 and CDR2 from the germline V gene are SGHRS and YFSETQ. The CDR3 consists of 16 residues. The V and J ends lost 3 bases and 0 bases respectively, with 16 bases between them. This chain's CDR3 is CASSSAVTDFSYEQYF. CDR3 sequence (DNA): TGCGCCAGCAGCTCGGCGGTGACAGATTTCTCCTACGAGCAGTACTTC. The whole variable domain, filled in from reference TRBV5-1 and TRBJ2-7, reads KAGVTQTPRYLIKTRGQQVTLSCSPISGHRSVSWYQQTPGQGLQFLFEYFSETQRNKGNFPGRFSGRQFSNSRSEMNVSTLELGDSALYLCASSSAVTDFSYEQYFGPGTRLTVT.

The V gene is TRBV6-1, the J gene TRBJ2-2; D gene unclear. Looked up from germline, CDR1 is MNHNS and CDR2 is SASEGT. The CDR3 covers 14 residues. Trimming removed 0 bases at V and 6 bases at J, with 8 bases between. In DNA form, the CDR3 reads TGTGCCAGCAGTGAAGCGAGGTGGGCCGGGGAGCTGTTTTTT. Its translation: CASSEARWAGELFF.

This chain links TRBV6-1 with TRBJ1-5; D gene uncertain. This CDR3 has 19 residues. Trimming removed 0 bases from V and 7 bases from J, with 25 bases in between. CDR1 is MNHNS, CDR2 SASEGT, per germline. The CDR3, as DNA: TGTGCCAGCAGTGAAGCTAGTGGGCAGGCGCCGTCCTGGAGGCAGCCCCAGCATTTT. Amino acids: CASSEASGQAPSWRQPQHF.

With respect to this clone: This sample includes further DNA sequences coding for the same CDR3. This chain connects TRBV5-1 to TRBJ1-6; D is uncertain. This CDR3 has 15 residues. The V end lost 0 bases, the J end lost 2 bases, and 6 bases lay between the germline ends. Germline V gives CDR1 SGHRS, CDR2 YFSETQ. CDR3 in amino acids: CASSLDPAYNSPLHF. The CDR3 DNA reads as TGCGCCAGCAGCTTGGACCCTGCCTATAATTCACCCCTCCACTTT.

This chain links TRBV6-2 or TRBV6-3 with TRBJ2-1, with D maybe TRBD1 (5 bases). Germline V gives CDR1 MNHEY, CDR2 SVGEGT. The V and J ends lost 2 bases and 5 bases respectively, with 10 bases between them. The CDR3 is made up of 14 amino acids. CDR3 sequence reads: CASSYPGPHNEQFF. DNA for the CDR3: TGTGCCAGCAGTTACCCAGGGCCCCACAATGAGCAGTTCTTC.

The chain uses TRBV11-2 and TRBJ2-7, with unresolved D. Trimming shortened V by 4 bases and J by 0 bases, and 1 base separated the two germline ends. CDR3 length: 11 residues. Per germline, CDR1 SGHAT and CDR2 FQNNGV. In DNA form, the CDR3 reads TGTGCCAGCAGCTACTCCTACGAGCAGTACTTC. It is translated as CASSYSYEQYF.

The chain employs TRBV13 and TRBJ1-4; D might be TRBD1 (6 bases). In germline, CDR1 is PRHDT, CDR2 FYEKMQ (reference sequence). The CDR3 runs to 17 residues. Trimming removed 1 base from V and 0 bases from J, with 12 bases in between. The CDR3 nucleotides read TGTGCCAGCAGCTTAGTGAGGGGGACTGCAACTAATGAAAAACTGTTTTTT. As protein: CASSLVRGTATNEKLFF.

The chain combines TRBV23-1 with TRBJ1-4; possibly TRBD1 for D (6 bases). TRBV23-1 is an ORF for which the function is uncertain. V lost 7 bases and J 0 bases, leaving 18 bases between the germline ends. The CDR3 is 17 amino acids. The CDR3 DNA follows: TGCGCCAGCACCACGGAACAGGGTCAGACAACTAATGAAAAACTGTTTTTT. Amino acid sequence: CASTTEQGQTTNEKLFF.

V gene TRBV6-5 combines with J gene TRBJ2-3; D could derive from TRBD1 or TRBD2 (5 bases each). In germline, CDR1 is MNHEY, CDR2 SVGAGI. The V end was cut by 2 bases, the J end by 1 base, with 13 bases between. The CDR3 loop spans 16 amino acids. For the CDR3, the DNA is TGTGCCAGCAGTTACCTCGCAACGGGGCGCACAGATACGCAGTATTTT. Translation: CASSYLATGRTDTQYF.

The chain employs TRBV6-5 and TRBJ1-5; TRBD1 aligns across 9 bases. Trimming at V came to 7 bases and at J to 0 bases, leaving 4 bases not matched to a gene. The CDR3 has 15 amino acids. CDR1 is MNHEY and CDR2 is SVGAGI in the germline V gene. CDR3 nucleotides: TGTGCCAGCAAAGGGACAGGGAATAGCAATCAGCCCCAGCATTTT. Its protein is CASKGTGNSNQPQHF.

This chain uses TRBV2 with TRBJ2-7, with TRBD2 identical over 7 bases. V dropped 6 bases and J dropped 4; count of bases not matched to a gene: 24. The CDR3 loop spans 19 amino acids. Looked up from germline, CDR1 is SNHLY and CDR2 is FYNNEI. In nucleotides, the CDR3 is TGTGCCAGCAGCCCCTCTTTACTAGCGTCAAAAGGAGGACCATACGAGCAGTACTTC. Translation gives CASSPSLLASKGGPYEQYF.

The chain employs TRBV7-9 and TRBJ1-1; the match to TRBD1 covers 10 bases. The germline V gene encodes CDR1 SEHNR and CDR2 FQNEAQ (reference sequence). CDR3 length equals 16 residues. J gave up 3 bases and V 5 bases, and 9 bases lay outside the gene matches. The CDR3 protein is CASSRTAGTGDTEAFF. The CDR3 coding sequence is TGTGCCAGCAGCCGTACTGCCGGGACAGGGGACACTGAAGCTTTCTTT.

This clone has a single count. The chain has TRBV4-1 and TRBJ1-3; D call uncertain. The germline V gene encodes CDR1 MGHRA and CDR2 YSYEKL. V shed 1 base and J shed 0 bases, with 10 bases lying between them. The CDR3 runs 16 residues. CDR3 protein: CASSQGMESSGNTIYF. CDR3 sequence (DNA): TGCGCCAGCAGCCAAGGTATGGAATCCTCTGGAAACACCATATATTTT.

This clone was seen only once. The rearrangement joins TRBV11-2 to TRBJ2-5; weak D call: TRBD2 (7 bases). V lost 1 base and J 5 bases, leaving 14 bases between the germline ends. Looked up from germline, CDR1 is SGHAT and CDR2 is FQNNGV. The CDR3 contains 15 residues. CDR3 protein: CASSLGAGAGETQYF. CDR3 coding DNA: TGTGCCAGCAGCTTAGGTGCGGGGGCGGGGGAGACCCAGTACTTC.

This clone was observed once. V and J are TRBV11-2 and TRBJ2-1; D gene unclear. This CDR3 is 14 amino acids long. The ends were cut back, 5 bases at V and 9 bases at J, with 17 bases in the middle. Germline CDR1 SGHAT, CDR2 FQNNGV. CDR3 protein: CASSHRAKAGEQFF. The CDR3 region has the DNA TGTGCCAGCAGCCATCGGGCCAAAGCTGGTGAGCAGTTCTTC.

This clone has just one count. V and J are TRBV4-1 and TRBJ2-5; D gene uncertain. The CDR3 covers 13 residues. Germline V gene sequence: CDR1 MGHRA, CDR2 YSYEKL. V lost 3 bases, J lost 4 bases, and 9 bases lay in between. The CDR3 DNA reads TGCGCCAGCAGCCAGGTTAGGTCAGAGACCCAGTACTTC. It codes for CASSQVRSETQYF.

The genes are TRBV3-1 (or the pseudogene TRBV3-2) and TRBJ2-7, with no clear D. Trimming cost V 0 bases and J 4 bases, with 1 base left between them. The germline CDR1 and CDR2 sequences are LGHDT and YNNKEL (reference sequence). The CDR3 spans 11 residues. Written as DNA, the CDR3 is TGTGCCAGCAGCCAAGAGTACGAGCAGTACTTC. Residues: CASSQEYEQYF.

This clone was observed a single time. This chain uses TRBV7-9 with TRBJ1-4, with D unclear. CDR1 is SEHNR and CDR2 is FQNEAQ in the germline V gene (reference sequence). Trimming removed 7 bases at V and 0 bases at J, with 3 bases between. The CDR3 runs to 12 residues. The CDR3 sequence is CASTATNEKLFF. DNA of the CDR3: TGTGCCAGCACCGCAACTAATGAAAAACTGTTTTTT.

The chain combines TRBV3-1 (or the pseudogene TRBV3-2) with TRBJ2-5; maybe TRBD2 (6 bases). The germline V gene has CDR1 LGHDT and CDR2 YNNKEL (reference sequence). V lost 1 base, J lost 5 bases, and 8 bases lay in between. This CDR3 contains 13 residues. The CDR3 loop reads CASSQVAGETQYF. The DNA of the CDR3 is TGTGCCAGCAGCCAAGTTGCGGGGGAGACCCAGTACTTC.